This record covers a single T cell receptor (beta chain). Some clones are missing from TCRdb's copy, which holds only in-frame ones; the method was immunoSEQ multiplex PCR. The sample lists a few hundred thousand clones; around 85% were seen once. Germline CDR1 and CDR2: SGHNT and YYREEE (reference sequence). Trimming took off 4 bases at V and 0 bases at J, with 11 bases between the two ends. The CDR3 loop spans 14 amino acids. Cohorts were determined from participant-reported clinical history. Two negative PCRs, clearance, or symptom resolution had been documented for recovered Cohort 3 donors. The sample originates from a study of blood T cell repertoires in COVID-19.

The origin of this receptor is a woman in her twenties or thirties who had recovered from COVID-19. The sample comprised PBMCs or T cells enriched from blood (not recorded which). The rearrangement uses TRBV5-4 and TRBJ2-7, with D hard to call. CDR3 nucleotide sequence: TGTGCCAGCAGCCCCACGCGGAGCTCCTACGAGCAGTACTTC. This sequence encodes CASSPTRSSYEQYF.